This T cell receptor beta chain appears in the sequencing data of a study of vaccination effects on CD4 cells after COVID-19. The germline V gene has CDR1 SGHRS and CDR2 YFSETQ. Trimming stripped 0 bases from V and 9 bases from J, with 6 bases between. The length of the CDR3 is 11 residues. After expansion with viral peptide pools in the ViraFEST assay, antigen-specific CD4+ T cells were sequenced. Culturing for 9 to 10 days preceded CD4+ T cell isolation. Two-dose vaccination with either BNT162b2 or mRNA-1273 was given to the participants. Vaccinees lacked prior SARS-CoV-2 infection and tested negative for nucleocapsid antibodies. Assay used: immunoSEQ multiplex PCR; TCRdb lists only in-frame clones, some missing. The table records approximately 30,000 clones, almost 85% of them present only once. Regarding this clone: Its antigen is unknown.

The source of this sequence is a human donor who received a COVID-19 vaccine. Some clones in this sample may be carry-over from other donors' samples. The rearrangement joins TRBV5-1 to TRBJ1-1; the D gene is possibly TRBD1 (5 bases). The starting material was CD4+ T cells from PBMCs cultured with HCoV-NL63 spike peptides, obtained after COVID-19 vaccination. Written as DNA, the CDR3 is TGCGCCAGCAGCTTGGCGGGACAAGCTTTCTTT. This translates into CASSLAGQAFF.